A single sample is the source of the 23 T cell receptor beta chains below, sequenced in a study of cytomegalovirus exposure and HLA in healthy donors. The PCR contained 60 Vbeta and 13 Jbeta primers. Method: immunoSEQ multiplex PCR; TCRdb's copy keeps in-frame clones and lacks some. The data contain some 150,000 clones, around three quarters of them singletons. Material for sequencing was PBMCs. These receptors came from a woman between 40 and 50 years old in good health and CMV-seropositive.

The chain carries TRBV5-6 and TRBJ1-5, with TRBD1 matching 9 bases. Trimming at V came to 3 bases and at J to 6 bases, leaving 7 bases not matched to a gene. The CDR3 is 15 amino acids. Germline V gives CDR1 SGHDT, CDR2 YYEEEE. The CDR3 bases are TGTGCCAGCAGCTACGGGACAGGGATAAGTCAGCCCCAGCATTTT. As protein: CASSYGTGISQPQHF.

V usage is TRBV2 and J usage is TRBJ1-2; TRBD1 agrees at 10 bases. V lost 6 bases to trimming and J lost 7 bases; unmatched junction nucleotides: 11. The germline CDR1 and CDR2 sequences are SNHLY and FYNNEI. This CDR3 contains 15 residues. CDR3 sequence: CASSPGTGAWVGYTF. The CDR3 DNA reads as TGTGCCAGCAGCCCAGGGACAGGGGCCTGGGTTGGCTACACCTTC.

This clone was seen a single time. This CDR3 reads CASSYTTVQESSYNEQFF. CDR3 DNA: TGTGCCAGCTCATATACTACGGTACAGGAAAGCTCCTACAATGAGCAGTTCTTC. The chain employs TRBV18 and TRBJ2-1, with D possibly TRBD1 on 5 matching bases. The CDR3 length is 18 residues. V lost 5 bases to trimming and J lost 0 bases, with 20 bases between them. Looked up from germline, CDR1 is KGHSH and CDR2 is LQKENI.

The chain recombines TRBV4-2 with TRBJ2-5; TRBD1 matches 7 bases. This CDR3 has 14 residues. Losses at the gene ends were 4 bases for V and 0 bases for J; bases not matched to a gene: 2. Germline CDR1 reads LGHNA; CDR2 reads YNFKEQ. CDR3 bases: TGTGCCAGCAGCCCACAGGGGTACCAAGAGACCCAGTACTTC. This encodes CASSPQGYQETQYF.

The chain has TRBV27 and TRBJ1-1; D perhaps matches TRBD1 (5 bases). This CDR3 comprises 15 residues. In germline, CDR1 is MNHEY, CDR2 SMNVEV (reference sequence). Between the trimmed V and J ends, which lost 5 bases and 2 bases, there was a span of 15 bases. The chain's CDR3 is CASSRRAGTNTEAFF. As DNA, the CDR3 is TGTGCCAGCAGTCGACGGGCGGGGACTAACACTGAAGCTTTCTTT.

This chain joins TRBV30 and TRBJ1-2, with 8 nucleotides matching TRBD1. Germline-derived CDR1 and CDR2 are GTSNPN and SVGIG (reference sequence). Trimming at V came to 4 bases and at J to 8 bases, leaving 3 bases not matched to a gene. The CDR3 spans 11 residues. CDR3 protein: CAWTTGGGYTF. The DNA of the CDR3 is TGTGCCTGGACAACAGGGGGGGGCTACACCTTC.

Turning to this clone: Different DNA sequences within this sample yield the same CDR3. The rearrangement joins TRBV7-9 to TRBJ1-5; TRBD1 agrees at 9 bases. With 4 bases clipped from V and 4 bases from J, the junction kept 2 bases outside the gene matches. The CDR3 runs 14 residues. In germline, CDR1 is SEHNR, CDR2 FQNEAQ (reference sequence). CDR3 amino acids: CASSSGQGNQPQHF. CDR3 DNA: TGTGCCAGCAGCTCCGGACAGGGGAATCAGCCCCAGCATTTT.

The J gene is TRBJ1-2, the V gene TRBV7-3, with D perhaps TRBD1 (6 bases). Trimming removed 5 bases at V and 0 bases at J, with 22 bases between. This CDR3 is built from 18 residues. Germline V gene data show CDR1 as SGHTA and CDR2 as FQGTGA. CDR3 protein: CASSPSHFAAGANYGYTF. The DNA of the CDR3 is TGTGCCAGCAGCCCGTCCCATTTCGCGGCAGGGGCTAACTATGGCTACACCTTC.

The chain uses TRBV6-6 and TRBJ1-1; no firm D call. The CDR3 is 15 amino acids. Looked up from germline, CDR1 is MNHNY and CDR2 is SVGAGI (reference sequence). V lost 0 bases to trimming and J lost 4 bases, with 12 bases between them. The CDR3 loop is CASSYSGLGGTEAFF. The CDR3 nucleotides are TGTGCCAGCAGTTACTCCGGCCTTGGAGGCACTGAAGCTTTCTTT.

V gene TRBV7-9 combines with J gene TRBJ1-5; 9 bases match TRBD1. With V trimmed by 6 bases and J by 3 bases, 6 bases remained unmatched. This CDR3 is built from 15 residues. In germline, CDR1 is SEHNR, CDR2 FQNEAQ (reference sequence). CDR3 sequence: CASSFGTGNNQPQHF. The DNA of the CDR3 is TGTGCCAGCAGTTTCGGGACAGGGAACAATCAGCCCCAGCATTTT. The entire variable domain, with the rest obtained from reference TRBV7-9 and TRBJ1-5, is as follows: DTGVSQNPRHKITKRGQNVTFRCDPISEHNRLYWYRQTLGQGPEFLTYFQNEAQLEKSRLLSDRFSAERPKGSFSTLEIQRTEQGDSAMYLCASSFGTGNNQPQHFGDGTRLSIL.

About this clone: An end of the junction differs from the germline gene, which may be a read error. The chain joins TRBV7-9 to TRBJ1-1; D gene unclear. In germline, CDR1 is SEHNR, CDR2 FQNEAQ (reference sequence). This CDR3 contains 12 residues. The CDR3, as DNA: TGTTCCAGCAGCCTTCCGAACACTGAAGCTTTCTTT. This sequence encodes CSSSLPNTEAFF.

The V and J genes are TRBV2 and TRBJ1-2; D possibly corresponds to TRBD1 (5 bases). The ends were cut back, 8 bases at V and 4 bases at J, with 11 bases in the middle. CDR1 is SNHLY and CDR2 is FYNNEI in the germline V gene. This CDR3 contains 12 residues. The CDR3 loop is CASSGISYGYTF. In nucleotides, the CDR3 is TGTGCCAGCTCAGGGATATCCTATGGCTACACCTTC. The complete variable domain, with remaining parts taken from reference TRBV2 and TRBJ1-2, reads EPEVTQTPSHQVTQMGQEVILRCVPISNHLYFYWYRQILGQKVEFLVSFYNNEISEKSEIFDDQFSVERPDGSNFTLKIRSTKLEDSAMYFCASSGISYGYTFGSGTRLTVV.

The gene calls are TRBV5-4 and TRBJ1-1; D ambiguous. V was pared by 2 bases and J by 2 bases, with 10 bases between. The CDR3 length is 14 residues. CDR1 and CDR2 (germline): SGHNT, YYREEE (reference sequence). CDR3 in DNA: TGTGCCAGCAGCTTTCTAAGAGCCAACACTGAAGCTTTCTTT. Encoded protein: CASSFLRANTEAFF.

This clone was counted only a few times. This chain connects TRBV2 to TRBJ2-7; no clear D. CDR3 length: 12 amino acids. Trimming removed 4 bases at V and 4 bases at J, with 8 bases between. Germline CDR1 SNHLY, CDR2 FYNNEI. The CDR3, as DNA: TGTGCCAGCAGTGTTCTAGAATACGAGCAGTACTTC. Its translation: CASSVLEYEQYF.

The chain links TRBV6-5 to TRBJ1-3, with D hard to call. Germline V gene sequence: CDR1 MNHEY, CDR2 SVGAGI. This CDR3 region has 15 residues. V shed 5 bases and J shed 4 bases, with 15 bases lying between them. DNA of the CDR3: TGTGCCAGCAGTGGGTTTTCCGGGAGCGGAAACACCATATATTTT. This encodes CASSGFSGSGNTIYF.

The count of this clone is one. The rearrangement joins TRBV7-2 to TRBJ1-2, with TRBD1 as a possible D gene (5 bases). In germline, CDR1 is SGHTA, CDR2 FQGNSA. The V and J ends lost 5 bases and 4 bases respectively, with 14 bases between them. This CDR3 region has 14 residues. The CDR3: CASSPQQGTYGYTF. The CDR3 nucleotides read TGTGCCAGCAGCCCCCAGCAGGGCACCTATGGCTACACCTTC.

The V gene is TRBV29-1, the J gene TRBJ2-2, with 9 bases matching TRBD2. The germline CDR1 and CDR2 sequences are SQVTM and ANQGSEA. V trimming: 3 bases; J trimming: 4 bases; junction bases outside the gene matches: 3. CDR3 length: 14 residues. The CDR3 DNA reads TGCAGCGTTGACAGCGGGGGGTCCACCGGGGAGCTGTTTTTT. Its protein product is CSVDSGGSTGELFF.

The J gene is TRBJ2-7, the V gene TRBV1; the D call of TRBD1 is as the table states it, not checked on the DNA. TRBV1 is marked as a pseudogene. The length of the CDR3 is 18 residues. The CDR3 nucleotides are TGCACCAGCAGCCAAGACTCTCCATGGGACAGGCGCGATCACGAGCAGTACTTC. The encoded protein is CTSSQDSPWDRRDHEQYF.

As for this clone: The junction does not match germline at one end; this may be a read error. This chain links TRBV7-9 with TRBJ2-2; a possible D gene is TRBD1 (6 bases). The CDR3 spans 14 residues. Germline lookup yields CDR1 SEHNR and CDR2 FQNEAQ (reference sequence). The CDR3 sequence is CASSLDRTSGELFF. As DNA, the CDR3 is TGTGCCAGCAGCCTCGACAGGACCTCCGGCGAGCTGTTTTTT.

The V and J genes are TRBV27 and TRBJ2-7, with D perhaps matching TRBD2 (7 bases). CDR1 is MNHEY, CDR2 SMNVEV, per germline (reference sequence). The CDR3 runs to 16 residues. The germline V and J ends were trimmed by 2 bases and 0 bases, with 14 bases remaining between them. Written as DNA, the CDR3 is TGTGCCAGCAGTTTAAAGGGGGGGATCAGCTCCTACGAGCAGTACTTC. Translating gives CASSLKGGISSYEQYF.

This clone appeared a few times. The chain recombines TRBV6-1 with TRBJ1-5; D may be TRBD1 (6 bases). The CDR3 extends over 15 amino acids. Deletions cut 1 base from V and 1 base from J, with 8 bases between. Germline V lookup: CDR1 MNHNS, CDR2 SASEGT. CDR3 loop: CASSEGTGSNQPQHF. The CDR3 nucleotides are TGTGCCAGCAGTGAAGGAACAGGGAGCAATCAGCCCCAGCATTTT.

The CDR3 region has the DNA TGTGCCAGCAGTGAAGGGCGGTATGAAAAACTGTTTTTT. Its translation: CASSEGRYEKLFF. This sequence joins TRBV2 and TRBJ1-4; D is unresolved. V lost 1 base, J lost 6 bases, and 6 bases lay in between. The CDR3 totals 13 residues. The germline gives CDR1 SNHLY, CDR2 FYNNEI.

This chain joins TRBV6-4 and TRBJ2-1; tentatively, D is TRBD1 (6 bases). The germline V gene encodes CDR1 MRHNA and CDR2 SNTAGT. The CDR3 is made up of 15 amino acids. Between the trimmed V and J ends, which lost 2 bases and 3 bases, there was a span of 11 bases. CDR3 sequence: CASSDEGVGYNEQFF. The CDR3 region has the DNA TGTGCCAGCAGTGACGAGGGGGTGGGCTACAATGAGCAGTTCTTC.